The rows below give T cell receptor beta chains drawn from one sample of a study of cytomegalovirus exposure and HLA in healthy donors. Only in-frame clones appear in the TCRdb table, and some are missing; sequencing was by immunoSEQ multiplex PCR. The sample consists of about 89,000 clones, 74% of them appearing once. The specimen was PBMCs. The receptor set was obtained from a male donor in good health and CMV-seronegative. CDR3s include the opening cysteine and the closing phenylalanine or tryptophan. Each record gives: D gene, clone size, J gene, V gene, CDR3 DNA, CDR3 protein. D genes are given only for firm matches. The size field is filled for only some rows; it gives once, few, many or a size class.

D gene: TRBD2; clone size: NA; J gene: TRBJ2-5; V gene: TRBV5-1; CDR3 DNA: TGCGCCAGCAGTTGGACTAGAGGACAAGAGACCCAGTACTTC; CDR3 protein: CASSWTRGQETQYF
D gene: NA; clone size: NA; J gene: TRBJ2-7; V gene: TRBV5-6; CDR3 DNA: TGTGCCAGCAGCTTGGCCACAGCCAAACGAAGGGGCGAGCAGTACTTC; CDR3 protein: CASSLATAKRRGEQYF
D gene: TRBD1; clone size: NA; J gene: TRBJ2-7; V gene: TRBV27; CDR3 DNA: TGTGCCAGCAGTTTAAATCCCGGGACAGGCTACGAGCAGTACTTC; CDR3 protein: CASSLNPGTGYEQYF
D gene: NA; clone size: NA; J gene: TRBJ1-1; V gene: TRBV6-4; CDR3 DNA: TGTGCCAGCAGTGACTCTTTCGGGGCAGGGAGGGACACTGAAGCTTTCTTT; CDR3 protein: CASSDSFGAGRDTEAFF
D gene: TRBD1; clone size: NA; J gene: TRBJ1-2; V gene: TRBV6-1; CDR3 DNA: TGTGCCAGCAGTGACCACGGACAGGGGATGGACTATGGCTACACCTTC; CDR3 protein: CASSDHGQGMDYGYTF
D gene: TRBD1; clone size: NA; J gene: TRBJ2-7; V gene: TRBV10-3; CDR3 DNA: TGTGCCATCAGTGGACGCGGGGACAGGAGCTCCTACGAGCAGTACTTC; CDR3 protein: CAISGRGDRSSYEQYF
D gene: NA; clone size: once; J gene: TRBJ1-3; V gene: TRBV5-1; CDR3 DNA: TGCGCCAGCAGCTCAAATCCGACGGCGGCTGGAAACACCATATATTTT; CDR3 protein: CASSSNPTAAGNTIYF
D gene: TRBD2; clone size: few; J gene: TRBJ2-7; V gene: TRBV6-1; CDR3 DNA: TGTGCCAGCAGTGATGCACTAGCGGGAACCTACGAGCAGTACTTC; CDR3 protein: CASSDALAGTYEQYF
D gene: NA; clone size: NA; J gene: TRBJ2-7; V gene: TRBV7-2; CDR3 DNA: TGTGCCAGCAGCTTAATCCCAGGGACCTACGAGCAGTACTTC; CDR3 protein: CASSLIPGTYEQYF
D gene: TRBD1; clone size: NA; J gene: TRBJ1-5; V gene: TRBV19; CDR3 DNA: TGTGCCACTTTACCGGGACAGGGATTGTTGGAGGCTTATCAGCCCCAGCATTTT; CDR3 protein: CATLPGQGLLEAYQPQHF
D gene: TRBD2; clone size: NA; J gene: TRBJ2-5; V gene: TRBV9; CDR3 DNA: TGTGCCAGCAGCCCCCCCGGCGCGGGAGGTCGAGAGACCCAGTACTTC; CDR3 protein: CASSPPGAGGRETQYF
D gene: TRBD2; clone size: NA; J gene: TRBJ2-3; V gene: TRBV5-8; CDR3 DNA: TGTGCCAGCAGCCGACTGGGACTAGCGGTCACAGATACGCAGTATTTT; CDR3 protein: CASSRLGLAVTDTQYF
D gene: TRBD2; clone size: NA; J gene: TRBJ2-3; V gene: TRBV5-1; CDR3 DNA: TGCGCCAGCAGTCGGACTAGCGGGGGCACAGATACGCAGTATTTT; CDR3 protein: CASSRTSGGTDTQYF
D gene: TRBD2; clone size: NA; J gene: TRBJ2-1; V gene: TRBV12-5; CDR3 DNA: TGTGCTAGTGGTTTGGCTACCCAACTAGCGCCGTTCCGTCCCGATGAGCAGTTCTTC; CDR3 protein: CASGLATQLAPFRPDEQFF
D gene: NA; clone size: NA; J gene: TRBJ2-3; V gene: TRBV5-1; CDR3 DNA: TGCGCCAGCAGCGTGGGACTCCGCGATACGCAGTATTTT; CDR3 protein: CASSVGLRDTQYF
D gene: NA; clone size: few; J gene: TRBJ2-7; V gene: TRBV10-3; CDR3 DNA: TGTGCCGTCCAGGGGTACCACGAGCAGTACTTC; CDR3 protein: CAVQGYHEQYF
D gene: NA; clone size: NA; J gene: TRBJ2-2; V gene: TRBV4-3; CDR3 DNA: TGCGCCAGCAGCCAAGATTCAGGGGTCACCGGGGAGCTGTTTTTT; CDR3 protein: CASSQDSGVTGELFF
D gene: TRBD1; clone size: few; J gene: TRBJ2-7; V gene: TRBV5-1; CDR3 DNA: TGCGCCAGCAGCTTGGCCGGGACAGCCAGCTACGAGCAGTACTTC; CDR3 protein: CASSLAGTASYEQYF
D gene: TRBD1; clone size: NA; J gene: TRBJ1-3; V gene: TRBV4-1; CDR3 DNA: TGCGCCAGCAGCATCGACCGACAGGGCAAAGGTGGAAACACCATATATTTT; CDR3 protein: CASSIDRQGKGGNTIYF
D gene: TRBD1; clone size: NA; J gene: TRBJ1-3; V gene: TRBV10-3; CDR3 DNA: TGTGCCATCAGAGACAGGGGCGGCGGAACCATATATTTT; CDR3 protein: CAIRDRGGGTIYF
D gene: TRBD1; clone size: NA; J gene: TRBJ1-1; V gene: TRBV7-3; CDR3 DNA: TGTGCCAGCAGCCGCAACAGGGGACCAGGTGAAGCTTTCTTT; CDR3 protein: CASSRNRGPGEAFF
D gene: NA; clone size: few; J gene: TRBJ1-2; V gene: TRBV21-1; CDR3 DNA: TGTGCCAGCAGCCCCGAATCGGGGGGCGCAGGGGTCTATGGCTACACCTTC; CDR3 protein: CASSPESGGAGVYGYTF
D gene: TRBD1; clone size: once; J gene: TRBJ1-1; V gene: TRBV6-1; CDR3 DNA: TGTGCCAGCAGTGAATGGACAGGTAGTGAAGCTTTCTTT; CDR3 protein: CASSEWTGSEAFF
D gene: TRBD1; clone size: NA; J gene: TRBJ1-1; V gene: TRBV5-5; CDR3 DNA: TGTGCCAGCAGCTTGGTGGGGGGACAGATCGCTGAAGCTTTCTTT; CDR3 protein: CASSLVGGQIAEAFF
D gene: TRBD1; clone size: NA; J gene: TRBJ2-7; V gene: TRBV7-3; CDR3 DNA: TGTGCCAGCAGCCAGACAGGGGTCCCCTCCTACGAGCAGTACTTC; CDR3 protein: CASSQTGVPSYEQYF
D gene: TRBD2; clone size: NA; J gene: TRBJ2-3; V gene: TRBV9; CDR3 DNA: TGTGCCAGCAGCGTACGACCTTCTAGCGGGGGCACAGATACGCAGTATTTT; CDR3 protein: CASSVRPSSGGTDTQYF
D gene: TRBD1; clone size: NA; J gene: TRBJ2-7; V gene: TRBV5-4; CDR3 DNA: TGTGCCAGCAGCGTCTCCGGGACAGGGGGCTACGAGCAGTACTTC; CDR3 protein: CASSVSGTGGYEQYF